Included here is one T cell receptor (beta chain) sequence, with context. What it binds is unknown. The data were obtained in a study of beta chain features in type 1 diabetes. As for the study in general: Healthy donors and patients showed comparable age, gender and cell yields.

Trimming removed 2 bases from V and 3 bases from J, with 11 bases in between. This CDR3 is 16 amino acids long. Germline V gene lookup returns CDR1 SGHAT and CDR2 FQNNGV. General study results and limits: When VDJ junctions were examined, type 1 diabetes patients showed fewer insertions and more deletions. Type 1 diabetes patients had TCRB CDR3s that were shorter (moderately but significantly so) in all four CD4+ subsets.

Expressed TCRB transcripts got sequenced, as all isolated RNA was reverse transcribed. TCRdb's table, derived via immunoSEQ multiplex PCR, lists solely in-frame clones and lacks some. The data show some 640,000 clones, with around 15% seen just once and approximately 0.039% held by the top ten. The sequence was collected from a man aged 18 to 29 with type 1 diabetes. Material for sequencing was naive CD4+ T cells from blood. The chain carries TRBV11-2 and TRBJ2-6; D gene uncertain. The CDR3 loop reads CASSLTGASGANVLTF. The CDR3 DNA sequence: TGTGCCAGCAGCTTAACGGGCGCTAGTGGGGCCAACGTCCTGACTTTC.